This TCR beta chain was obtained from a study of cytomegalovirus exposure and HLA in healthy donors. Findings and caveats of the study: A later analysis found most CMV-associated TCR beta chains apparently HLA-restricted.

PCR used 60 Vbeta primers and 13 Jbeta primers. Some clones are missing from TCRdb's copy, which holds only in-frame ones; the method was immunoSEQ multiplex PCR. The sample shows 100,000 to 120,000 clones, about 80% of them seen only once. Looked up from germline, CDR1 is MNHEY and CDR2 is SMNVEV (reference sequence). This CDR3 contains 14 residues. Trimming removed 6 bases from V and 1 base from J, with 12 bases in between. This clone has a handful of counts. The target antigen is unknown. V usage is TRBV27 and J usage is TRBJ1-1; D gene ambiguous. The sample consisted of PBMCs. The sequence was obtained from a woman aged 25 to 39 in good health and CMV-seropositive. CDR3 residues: CASSILTGNTEAFF. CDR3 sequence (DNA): TGTGCCAGCAGCATTTTGACGGGGAACACTGAAGCTTTCTTT.